This T cell receptor beta chain came from a study of radiation and T cells in renal cell carcinoma. Measured with immunoSEQ multiplex PCR; TCRdb has only the in-frame clones, and not every one. The sample includes some 150,000 clones, nearly 90% of them seen just once. The CDR3 consists of 15 residues. CDR1 is GTSNPN, CDR2 SVGIG, per germline (reference sequence). V gave up 0 bases and J gave up 2 bases, with 13 bases separating them. As for time point: baseline pretreatment blood. The sample's treatment: 15 Gy SBRT to primary tumor, nephrectomy 4 weeks later. Blood was sampled at baseline, 2 weeks and 4 weeks after SBRT. Clear cell pathology was present in this patient's renal cell carcinoma.

The source of this sequence is a woman in her forties or fifties with renal cell carcinoma. This specimen consisted of blood, obtained from a patient whose treatment included radiotherapy and nephrectomy. The chain links TRBV30 to TRBJ2-5; perhaps TRBD1 as D (5 bases). CDR3 protein: CAWSVQVGIQETQYF. The CDR3 coding sequence is TGTGCCTGGAGTGTACAGGTCGGAATTCAAGAGACCCAGTACTTC.